The T cell receptor (beta chain) under discussion was sequenced for a study of response to subunit inactivated influenza vaccine. In the case of this clonotype: What it binds is not known.

TCRdb reanalysed the RT-PCR reads using MiXCR and keeps one entry per CDR3 protein. The sample lists around 320,000 distinct CDR3 sequences, roughly 20% occurring once. Study-wide points: The authors suggested that few new T cells are recruited per seasonal influenza vaccination.

The junction had 7 bases not matched to a gene; V was cut back by 3 bases and J by 5 bases. This CDR3 comprises 14 residues. CDR1 is SGHTS and CDR2 is YDEGEE in the germline V gene. The TCR originated in a man in his fifties or sixties who received an inactivated influenza vaccine. V usage is TRBV5-8 and J usage is TRBJ1-2; 7 bases map to TRBD1. Sequences were derived from PBMCs from blood, sampled less than 22 months after vaccination. The chain's CDR3 is CASSYGTVIYGYTF. CDR3 nucleotides: TGTGCCAGCAGCTACGGGACAGTTATATATGGCTACACCTTC.